This TCR beta chain derives from a study of control samples from healthy donors and cancer patients. Using immunoSEQ multiplex PCR, the repertoire was profiled, and TCRdb retains in-frame clones only, with some absent. The repertoire holds 100,000 or so clones, with 86% as singletons. The CDR3 loop spans 14 amino acids. Trimming shortened V by 1 base and J by 4 bases, and 10 bases separated the two germline ends. Germline V gene sequence: CDR1 LNHNV, CDR2 YYDKDF (reference sequence). The source is a woman between 45 and 65 years old in good health. Sequenced material: blood. The chain carries TRBV15 and TRBJ2-5; D not certain. The CDR3 region has the DNA TGTGCCACCAGCAGAGGAACTGTGGGAGAGACCCAGTACTTC. Encoded protein: CATSRGTVGETQYF.